This T cell receptor (beta chain) was identified during a study of blood T cell repertoires in COVID-19. Study details: Sources were T cells, B-cell-depleted T cells, or PBMCs; the material itself was cDNA or gDNA.

This clone appeared once. Here immunoSEQ multiplex PCR was the method, and the copy in TCRdb shows in-frame clones only, minus some. Of 70,000 to 95,000 clones in the sample, approximately 89% were seen once. Trimming removed 5 bases at V and 2 bases at J, with 10 bases between. The CDR3 covers 14 residues. Germline CDR1 and CDR2: SNHLY and FYNNEI. The receptor's source is a man aged 45-65 years with acute or convalescent COVID-19. The chain couples TRBV2 to TRBJ2-1, with D perhaps matching TRBD2 (6 bases). Sequenced sample: peripheral blood. CDR3 loop: CASSLSGTYNEQFF. CDR3 in DNA: TGTGCCAGCAGTCTTAGCGGTACCTACAATGAGCAGTTCTTC. Drawing the rest from reference TRBV2 and TRBJ2-1, the complete variable domain is EPEVTQTPSHQVTQMGQEVILRCVPISNHLYFYWYRQILGQKVEFLVSFYNNEISEKSEIFDDQFSVERPDGSNFTLKIRSTKLEDSAMYFCASSLSGTYNEQFFGPGTRLTVL.